A single sample is the source of the 7 T cell receptor beta chains below, sequenced in a study of cytomegalovirus exposure and HLA in healthy donors (dated by TCRdb to about 2017). Library prep was done by the immunoSEQ multiplex PCR assay. A mixture of 60 forward primers for TCR Vbeta segments and 13 reverse primers for TCR Jbeta segments was used in the multiplex PCR. TCRdb holds this immuneACCESS table with in-frame rearrangements only. Some clones are missing; in checked studies, unresolved V genes explain under half, and the rest has no known cause. The sample records over 95,000 clones, about 80% of which are singletons. The ten top clones hold 9.5% to 15% of the sample. The sequenced material came from PBMCs. Receptors were obtained from a woman aged 40 to 50 in good health and CMV-seropositive.

The chain is built from TRBV6-1 and TRBJ2-4; possibly TRBD2 for D (7 bases). V was trimmed by 6 bases and J by 8 bases, leaving 20 bases between them. CDR3 length equals 15 residues. Per germline, CDR1 MNHNS and CDR2 SASEGT. CDR3 DNA: TGTGCCAGCAGGGGGGGGGCAGGGGCTGGGTACATTCAGTACTTC. It yields the protein CASRGGAGAGYIQYF.

The rearrangement links TRBV30 to TRBJ2-1; the D is unclear. V lost 4 bases, J lost 2 bases, and 12 bases lay in between. The CDR3 loop spans 14 amino acids. CDR1 and CDR2 from the germline V gene are GTSNPN and SVGIG (reference sequence). CDR3 DNA: TGTGCCTGGAACGACGGGTCAACCTACAATGAGCAGTTCTTC. It specifies CAWNDGSTYNEQFF.

The chain combines TRBV7-2 with TRBJ1-1, with no clear D. V lost 2 bases to trimming and J lost 2 bases, with 6 bases between them. From germline, CDR1 is SGHTA and CDR2 FQGNSA. This CDR3 comprises 13 residues. CDR3 sequence reads: CASSLFSNTEAFF. The CDR3 DNA is TGTGCCAGCAGCTTATTTAGTAACACTGAAGCTTTCTTT.

V gene TRBV5-1 combines with J gene TRBJ2-5, with TRBD2 as a possible D gene (5 bases). Germline CDR1 and CDR2: SGHRS and YFSETQ. Trimming stripped 5 bases from V and 5 bases from J, with 10 bases between. The CDR3 runs to 12 residues. The CDR3 loop reads CASRVSGETQYF. The CDR3 bases are TGCGCCAGCAGAGTGAGCGGTGAGACCCAGTACTTC.

The chain links TRBV11-2 to TRBJ2-3, with a weak D call TRBD2 (6 bases). The CDR3 extends over 14 amino acids. The ends were cut back, 5 bases at V and 2 bases at J, with 11 bases in the middle. Germline V gives CDR1 SGHAT, CDR2 FQNNGV. The CDR3 nucleotides read TGTGCCAGCAGCAAGGGACTCGACACAGATACGCAGTATTTT. It specifies CASSKGLDTDTQYF.

The chain recombines TRBV14 with TRBJ2-5, with D possibly matching TRBD2 (6 bases). Germline CDR1 is SGHDN and CDR2 is FVKESK. V shed 1 base and J shed 7 bases, with 16 bases lying between them. This CDR3 contains 15 residues. This CDR3 is CASSQVFGGYVTQYF. The CDR3 coding sequence is TGTGCCAGCAGCCAAGTGTTTGGAGGGTACGTGACCCAGTACTTC.

The chain couples TRBV7-9 to TRBJ1-5, with D possibly matching TRBD1 (5 bases). Germline CDR1 reads SEHNR; CDR2 reads FQNEAQ (reference sequence). CDR3 length: 13 residues. The V end was cut by 6 bases, the J end by 5 bases, with 11 bases between. The CDR3: CASSSSGDQPQHF. CDR3 nucleotide sequence: TGTGCCAGCAGTTCATCGGGGGATCAGCCCCAGCATTTT.